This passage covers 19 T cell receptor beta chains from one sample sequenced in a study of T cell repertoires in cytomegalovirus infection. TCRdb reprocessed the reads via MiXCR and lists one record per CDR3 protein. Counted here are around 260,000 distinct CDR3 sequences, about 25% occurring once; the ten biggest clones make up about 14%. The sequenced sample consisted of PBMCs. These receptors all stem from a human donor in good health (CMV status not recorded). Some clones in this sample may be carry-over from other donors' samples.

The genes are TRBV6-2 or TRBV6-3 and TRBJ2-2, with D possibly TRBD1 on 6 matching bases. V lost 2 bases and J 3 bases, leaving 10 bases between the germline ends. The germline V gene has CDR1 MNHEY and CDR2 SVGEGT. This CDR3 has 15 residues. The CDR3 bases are TGTGCCAGCAGTTACAGCGAGGGGGACACCGGGGAGCTGTTTTTT. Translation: CASSYSEGDTGELFF.

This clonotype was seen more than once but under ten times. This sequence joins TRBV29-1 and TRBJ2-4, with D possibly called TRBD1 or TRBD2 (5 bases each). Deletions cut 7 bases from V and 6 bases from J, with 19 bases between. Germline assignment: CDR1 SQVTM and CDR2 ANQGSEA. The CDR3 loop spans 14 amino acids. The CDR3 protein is CSAHAWGNRNIQYF. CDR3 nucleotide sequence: TGCAGCGCCCACGCTTGGGGGAACCGAAACATTCAGTACTTC.

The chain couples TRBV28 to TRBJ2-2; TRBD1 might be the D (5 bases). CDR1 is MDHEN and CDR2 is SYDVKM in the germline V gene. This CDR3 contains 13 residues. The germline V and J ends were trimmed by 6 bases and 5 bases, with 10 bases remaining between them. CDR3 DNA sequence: TGTGCCAGCAGCAATTACAGGACCGGGGAGCTGTTTTTT. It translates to CASSNYRTGELFF.

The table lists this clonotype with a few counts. DNA for the CDR3: TGTGCCATCAGAGGGACACTAGCAAATCAGCCCCAGCATTTT. Translation: CAIRGTLANQPQHF. This chain uses TRBV10-3 with TRBJ1-5, with D maybe TRBD1 (6 bases). The CDR3 totals 14 residues. The V gene lost 6 bases and the J gene lost 4 bases, with 13 bases spanning the gap. CDR1 and CDR2 from the germline V gene are ENHRY and SYGVKD.

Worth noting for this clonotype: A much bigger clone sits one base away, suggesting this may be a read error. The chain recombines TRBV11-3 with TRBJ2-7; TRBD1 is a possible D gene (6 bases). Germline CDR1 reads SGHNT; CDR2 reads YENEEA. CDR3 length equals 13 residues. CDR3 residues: CASSLRAGAERYF. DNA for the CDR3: TGTGCCAGCAGCCTTCGGGCAGGGGCCGAGCGGTACTTC.

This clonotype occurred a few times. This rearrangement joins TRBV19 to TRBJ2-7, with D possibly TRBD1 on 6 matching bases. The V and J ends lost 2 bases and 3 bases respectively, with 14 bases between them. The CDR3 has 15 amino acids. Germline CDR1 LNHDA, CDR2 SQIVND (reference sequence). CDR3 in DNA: TGTGCCAGTAGTATACTGGCAGGGGACCTCTACGAGCAGTACTTC. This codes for CASSILAGDLYEQYF.

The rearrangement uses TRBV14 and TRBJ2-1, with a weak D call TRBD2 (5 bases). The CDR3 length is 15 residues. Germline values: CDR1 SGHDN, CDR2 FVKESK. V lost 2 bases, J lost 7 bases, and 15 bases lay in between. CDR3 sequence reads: CASSQRRLVSNEQFF. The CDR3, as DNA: TGTGCCAGCAGCCAAAGGAGGCTAGTCTCTAATGAGCAGTTCTTC. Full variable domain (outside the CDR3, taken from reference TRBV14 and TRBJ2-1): EAGVTQFPSHSVIEKGQTVTLRCDPISGHDNLYWYRRVMGKEIKFLLHFVKESKQDESGMPNNRFLAERTGGTYSTLKVQPAELEDSGVYFCASSQRRLVSNEQFFGPGTRLTVL.

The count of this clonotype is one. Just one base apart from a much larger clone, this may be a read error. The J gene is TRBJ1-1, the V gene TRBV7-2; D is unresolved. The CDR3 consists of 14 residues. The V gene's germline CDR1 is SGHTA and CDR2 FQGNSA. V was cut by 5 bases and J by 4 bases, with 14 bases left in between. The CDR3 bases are TGTGCCAGCAGCCCCAGCCCCGGGTCCACTGAAGCTTTCTTT. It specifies CASSPSPGSTEAFF.

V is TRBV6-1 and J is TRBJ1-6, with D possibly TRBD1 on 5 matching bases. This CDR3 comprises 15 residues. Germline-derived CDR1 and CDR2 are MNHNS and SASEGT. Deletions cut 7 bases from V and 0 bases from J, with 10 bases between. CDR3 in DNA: TGTGCCAGCAACCAAGACAGCTCCTATAATTCACCCCTCCACTTT. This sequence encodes CASNQDSSYNSPLHF.

This chain's CDR3 is CASSDRGGNTEAFF. In DNA form, the CDR3 reads TGTGCCAGTAGTGACCGGGGCGGAAACACTGAAGCTTTCTTT. The chain is built from TRBV19 and TRBJ1-1; D is possibly TRBD1 (5 bases). Trimming left V 5 bases short and J 2 bases short, with 12 bases between. From germline, CDR1 is LNHDA and CDR2 SQIVND (reference sequence). This CDR3 has 14 residues.

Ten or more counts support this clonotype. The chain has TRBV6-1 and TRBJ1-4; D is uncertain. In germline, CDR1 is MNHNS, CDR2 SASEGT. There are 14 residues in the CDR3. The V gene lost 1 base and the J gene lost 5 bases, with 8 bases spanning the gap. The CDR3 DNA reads TGTGCCAGCAGTGAAGGGGGATCGAATGAAAAACTGTTTTTT. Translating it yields CASSEGGSNEKLFF.

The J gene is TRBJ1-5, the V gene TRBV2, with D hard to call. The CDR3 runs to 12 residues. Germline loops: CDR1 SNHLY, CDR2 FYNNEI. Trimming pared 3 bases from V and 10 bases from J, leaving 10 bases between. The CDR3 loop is CASSEIPTPQHF. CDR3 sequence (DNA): TGTGCCAGCAGTGAGATCCCGACTCCCCAGCATTTT.

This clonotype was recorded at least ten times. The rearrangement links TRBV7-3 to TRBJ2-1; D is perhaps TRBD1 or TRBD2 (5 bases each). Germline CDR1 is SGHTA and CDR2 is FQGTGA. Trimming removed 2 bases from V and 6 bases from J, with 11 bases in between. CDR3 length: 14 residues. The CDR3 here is CASSLPGPSNEQFF. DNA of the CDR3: TGTGCCAGCAGCTTACCGGGACCATCCAATGAGCAGTTCTTC.

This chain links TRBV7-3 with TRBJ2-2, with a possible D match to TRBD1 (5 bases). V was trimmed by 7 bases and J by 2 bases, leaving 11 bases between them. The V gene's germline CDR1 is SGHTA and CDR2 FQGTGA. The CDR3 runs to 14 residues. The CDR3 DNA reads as TGTGCCAGCAAGCCAGGGTATAACACCGGGGAGCTGTTTTTT. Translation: CASKPGYNTGELFF.

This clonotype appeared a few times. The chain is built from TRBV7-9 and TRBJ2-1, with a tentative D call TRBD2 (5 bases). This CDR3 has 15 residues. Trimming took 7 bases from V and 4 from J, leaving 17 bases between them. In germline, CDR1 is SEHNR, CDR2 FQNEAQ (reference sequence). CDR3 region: CASTSMREYYNEQFF. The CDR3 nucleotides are TGTGCCAGCACTTCCATGAGGGAGTATTACAATGAGCAGTTCTTC.

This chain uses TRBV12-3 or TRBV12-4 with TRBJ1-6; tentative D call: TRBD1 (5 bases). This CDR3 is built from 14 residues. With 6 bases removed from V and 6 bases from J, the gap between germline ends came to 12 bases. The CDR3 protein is CASRTQVFNSPLHF. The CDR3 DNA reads TGTGCCAGCAGAACACAGGTTTTTAATTCACCCCTCCACTTT.

The CDR3 here is CSASISGRATDTQYF. Here the CDR3 DNA reads TGCAGTGCTAGTATTAGCGGGAGGGCCACAGATACGCAGTATTTT. This chain joins TRBV20-1 and TRBJ2-3, with TRBD2 matching 11 bases. The CDR3 is 15 amino acids. Germline CDR1 DFQATT, CDR2 SNEGSKA (reference sequence). Trimming cost V 3 bases and J 2 bases; bases outside gene matches: 4.

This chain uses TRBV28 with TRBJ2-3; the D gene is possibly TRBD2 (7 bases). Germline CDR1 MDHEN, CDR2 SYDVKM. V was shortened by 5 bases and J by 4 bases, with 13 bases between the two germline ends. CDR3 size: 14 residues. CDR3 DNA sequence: TGTGCCAGCAGTCCTGGGGGGGGCCCAGATACGCAGTATTTT. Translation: CASSPGGGPDTQYF.

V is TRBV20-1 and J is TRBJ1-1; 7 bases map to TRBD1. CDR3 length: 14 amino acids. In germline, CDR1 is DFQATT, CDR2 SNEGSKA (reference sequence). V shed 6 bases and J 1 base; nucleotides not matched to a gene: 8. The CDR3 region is CSARRGQPNTEAFF. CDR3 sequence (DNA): TGCAGTGCCCGGAGGGGACAGCCGAACACTGAAGCTTTCTTT.